This passage covers 26 T cell receptor beta chains from one sample sequenced in a study of T cells in Graves' hyperthyroidism and ophthalmopathy. It was RNA transcripts that yielded the amplified TCR beta CDR3 regions. HTBI primers drove first-round RT-PCR of the TCR CDR3. Each CDR3 protein gets one entry after TCRdb re-called the multiplex PCR reads with MiXCR. The table includes fewer than 700,000 distinct CDR3 sequences, roughly 18% detected once. Sequenced input: blood. The receptors here all came from a woman under 30 with Graves' ophthalmopathy.

This clonotype appeared many times. The rearrangement joins TRBV12-3 or TRBV12-4 to TRBJ2-1; TRBD2 aligns across 15 bases. Trimming at V came to 5 bases and at J to 9 bases, leaving 8 bases not matched to a gene. This CDR3 has 16 residues. The CDR3 protein is CASSRGLAGGHPEQFF. CDR3 in DNA: TGTGCCAGCAGTCGAGGACTAGCGGGGGGGCACCCTGAGCAGTTCTTC.

This clonotype was counted many times. This chain links TRBV20-1 with TRBJ2-5; TRBD2 matches 8 bases. The CDR3 contains 15 residues. The germline CDR1 and CDR2 sequences are DFQATT and SNEGSKA (reference sequence). Germline trimming cut 3 bases from V and 2 bases from J; bases unmatched to any gene: 8. This CDR3 reads CSASRASGLQETQYF. The CDR3 nucleotides read TGCAGTGCTAGTAGGGCTAGCGGGCTGCAAGAGACCCAGTACTTC.

The sample holds many counts of this clonotype. The chain links TRBV20-1 to TRBJ2-2, with TRBD2 matching 7 bases. The CDR3 sequence is 15 residues long. V shed 3 bases, J shed 7 bases, and the junction held 11 bases outside the gene matches. Germline lookup yields CDR1 DFQATT and CDR2 SNEGSKA (reference sequence). DNA for the CDR3: TGCAGTGCTAGCACTTCGCGGGAGAGGCGCGGGGAGCTGTTTTTT. Protein: CSASTSRERRGELFF.

A remark on this clonotype: Just one base apart from a much larger clone, this may be a read error. The chain joins TRBV7-2 to TRBJ2-7; D gene unclear. Germline values: CDR1 SGHTA, CDR2 FQGNSA. The CDR3 is made up of 15 amino acids. CDR3 residues: CVSSPDQALKYEQYF. CDR3 bases: TGTGTCAGCAGCCCGGACCAAGCCCTAAAGTACGAGCAGTACTTC.

This clonotype was seen many times. The V call is TRBV27, the J call TRBJ1-1, with D hard to call. In germline, CDR1 is MNHEY, CDR2 SMNVEV (reference sequence). Trimming took 2 bases from V and 9 from J, leaving 13 bases between them. The CDR3 consists of 13 residues. CDR3: CASSLRRGVKAFF. In DNA, the CDR3 is TGTGCCAGCAGTTTAAGGCGGGGAGTTAAAGCTTTCTTT.

The CDR3 sequence is CASCSQVVGETQYF. The DNA of the CDR3 is TGTGCCAGCTGTTCACAGGTCGTCGGAGAGACCCAGTACTTC. The chain links TRBV25-1 to TRBJ2-5; D is perhaps TRBD1 (5 bases). The V and J ends lost 8 bases and 4 bases respectively, with 17 bases between them. The CDR3 is made up of 14 amino acids. Germline V CDR1 and CDR2: MGHDK, SYGVNS.

The chain combines TRBV27 with TRBJ2-7; no reliable D call. V was cut by 5 bases and J by 1 base, with 9 bases left in between. CDR1 MNHEY and CDR2 SMNVEV come from the germline V gene (reference sequence). The CDR3 consists of 13 residues. CDR3 protein: CASSIWDSYEQYF. CDR3 DNA: TGTGCCAGCAGTATCTGGGATTCCTACGAGCAGTACTTC.

The sample holds a few counts of this clonotype. Since a much larger clone is just one base distant, this may be a read error. This chain joins TRBV9 and TRBJ2-1, with 14 bases matching TRBD2. Germline assignment: CDR1 SGDLS and CDR2 YYNGEE. The CDR3 runs to 15 residues. With 3 bases clipped from V and 8 bases from J, the junction kept 4 bases outside the gene matches. The CDR3 coding sequence is TGTGCCAGCAGCGCCGGGACTAGCGGGAGCTATGAGCAGTTCTTC. Residues: CASSAGTSGSYEQFF.

This clonotype has a handful of counts. The rearrangement uses TRBV27 and TRBJ2-7; possibly TRBD2 for D (6 bases). Per the germline V gene, CDR1 is MNHEY and CDR2 is SMNVEV (reference sequence). The CDR3 is made up of 13 amino acids. V lost 4 bases to trimming and J lost 0 bases, with 7 bases between them. CDR3 sequence (DNA): TGTGCCAGCAGTTGGCGGGGCTCCTACGAGCAGTACTTC. This encodes CASSWRGSYEQYF.

This chain uses TRBV6-2 or TRBV6-3 with TRBJ2-2, with D perhaps matching TRBD2 (5 bases). Germline values: CDR1 MNHEY, CDR2 SVGEGT. The CDR3 spans 15 residues. Trimming shortened V by 6 bases and J by 5 bases, and 16 bases separated the two germline ends. CDR3 loop: CASSLDPWETGELFF. The DNA for the CDR3 is TGTGCCAGCAGCCTGGACCCATGGGAGACCGGGGAGCTGTTTTTT.

The chain has TRBV4-1 and TRBJ1-1; 7 bases align to TRBD1. The V segment lost 4 bases and the J segment 3 bases; nucleotides outside the gene matches: 11. This CDR3 is 16 amino acids long. Germline V gives CDR1 MGHRA, CDR2 YSYEKL. CDR3 region: CASSPRQDRTYTEAFF. The DNA of the CDR3 is TGCGCCAGCAGCCCCCGTCAGGACAGGACTTACACTGAAGCTTTCTTT.

This clonotype was observed many times. J is TRBJ2-7 and V is TRBV6-1, with 7 positions matching TRBD1. After removal of 6 bases from V and 1 base from J, the junction contained 6 bases not matched to a gene. Germline CDR1 MNHNS, CDR2 SASEGT. The CDR3 runs to 14 residues. The CDR3 spells CASSTGTDSYEQYF. CDR3 bases: TGTGCCAGCAGCACCGGGACAGATTCCTACGAGCAGTACTTC.

This clonotype occurred a few times. The rearrangement links TRBV7-3 to TRBJ2-3, with unresolved D. The V and J ends lost 5 bases and 2 bases respectively, with 8 bases between them. CDR1 SGHTA and CDR2 FQGTGA come from the germline V gene. This CDR3 comprises 13 residues. The CDR3, as DNA: TGTGCCAGCAGCCCAGCGCTCACAGATACGCAGTATTTT. It specifies CASSPALTDTQYF. The full variable domain, with the rest looked up from reference TRBV7-3 and TRBJ2-3, is GAGVSQTPSNKVTEKGKYVELRCDPISGHTALYWYRQSLGQGPEFLIYFQGTGAADDSGLPNDRFFAVRPEGSVSTLKIQRTERGDSAVYLCASSPALTDTQYFGPGTRLTVL.

This clonotype has a count of ten or more. V gene TRBV28 combines with J gene TRBJ2-3; 15 positions match TRBD2. V shed 6 bases and J 4 bases; nucleotides not matched to a gene: 5. The CDR3 sequence is 16 residues long. Per germline, CDR1 MDHEN and CDR2 SYDVKM. The CDR3 nucleotides are TGTGCCAGCAGCCCAGGACTAGCGGGGGGGCCAGATACGCAGTATTTT. It translates to CASSPGLAGGPDTQYF.

This clonotype has a count of ten or more. The J gene is TRBJ1-2, the V gene TRBV28; D remains unclear. With 3 bases removed from V and 2 bases from J, the gap between germline ends came to 22 bases. This CDR3 is built from 18 residues. Per germline, CDR1 MDHEN and CDR2 SYDVKM. CDR3 sequence: CASSFLGTRIFSNYGYTF. CDR3 nucleotides: TGTGCCAGCAGTTTCCTCGGTACCAGGATTTTCTCGAACTATGGCTACACCTTC.

The chain employs TRBV7-3 and TRBJ1-1; D gene unclear. V shed 5 bases and J shed 1 base, with 11 bases lying between them. This CDR3 contains 14 residues. Germline assignment: CDR1 SGHTA and CDR2 FQGTGA. The CDR3 sequence: CASSDTPGNTEAFF. The DNA of the CDR3 is TGTGCCAGCAGCGATACGCCGGGGAACACTGAAGCTTTCTTT.

This clonotype was counted only a few times. V usage is TRBV30 and J usage is TRBJ2-7, with 7 bases lining up with TRBD2. Losses at the gene ends were 1 base for V and 0 bases for J; bases not matched to a gene: 6. Germline CDR1 and CDR2: GTSNPN and SVGIG (reference sequence). This CDR3 contains 15 residues. The CDR3 protein is CAWSGPAGSSYEQYF. In DNA form, the CDR3 reads TGTGCCTGGAGTGGACCAGCGGGGTCCTCCTACGAGCAGTACTTC. Filled out from reference TRBV30 and TRBJ2-7, the complete variable domain reads SQTIHQWPATLVQPVGSPLSLECTVEGTSNPNLYWYRQAAGRGLQLLFYSVGIGQISSEVPQNLSASRPQDRQFILSSKKLLLSDSGFYLCAWSGPAGSSYEQYFGPGTRLTVT.

This chain joins TRBV11-2 and TRBJ1-2; tentatively, D is TRBD1 (6 bases). CDR3 length: 13 amino acids. Deletions cut 0 bases from V and 8 bases from J, with 10 bases between. Germline V gene sequence: CDR1 SGHAT, CDR2 FQNNGV. The CDR3 loop is CASSLDSGAGYTF. The DNA of the CDR3 is TGTGCCAGCAGCTTAGATTCAGGGGCCGGCTACACCTTC. Using reference TRBV11-2 and TRBJ1-2 for the parts outside the CDR3, the full variable domain is EAGVAQSPRYKIIEKRQSVAFWCNPISGHATLYWYQQILGQGPKLLIQFQNNGVVDDSQLPKDRFSAERLKGVDSTLKIQPAKLEDSAVYLCASSLDSGAGYTFGSGTRLTVV.

A word on this clonotype: This sequence may be a read error, since a much larger clone differs from it by one base. The chain links TRBV6-2 or TRBV6-3 to TRBJ2-6; possible D gene TRBD1, 5 bases. CDR3 length equals 15 residues. Germline V lookup: CDR1 MNHEY, CDR2 SVGEGT. This CDR3 is CASRPTGSGANALTF. CDR3 coding DNA: TGTGCCAGCAGGCCAACGGGCTCTGGGGCCAACGCCCTGACTTTC.

This clonotype was seen many times. The chain recombines TRBV12-3 or TRBV12-4 with TRBJ2-3; D gene ambiguous. This CDR3 comprises 15 residues. V shed 7 bases and J shed 2 bases, with 16 bases lying between them. Written as DNA, the CDR3 is TGTGCCAGCACCCACCTGGCGAACTCCACAGATACGCAGTATTTT. This translates into CASTHLANSTDTQYF.

This clonotype was detected many times. The chain employs TRBV7-9 and TRBJ1-1; D uncertain. CDR1 and CDR2 (germline): SEHNR, FQNEAQ (reference sequence). CDR3 size: 14 residues. Trimming left V 1 base short and J 2 bases short, with 8 bases between. The CDR3: CASSLGHSNTEAFF. The CDR3 DNA sequence: TGTGCCAGCAGCTTAGGGCACTCCAACACTGAAGCTTTCTTT.

The rearrangement links TRBV29-1 to TRBJ1-1; no reliable D call. Germline V gene sequence: CDR1 SQVTM, CDR2 ANQGSEA. The length of the CDR3 is 13 residues. Trimming removed 3 bases at V and 2 bases at J, with 10 bases between. CDR3 sequence reads: CSVEHSGNTEAFF. In DNA, the CDR3 is TGCAGCGTTGAGCACAGTGGTAACACTGAAGCTTTCTTT.

With regard to this clonotype: This may be a read error: a much more frequent sequence differs by one nucleotide. This CDR3 is missing its conserved last phenylalanine or tryptophan, likely due to a read error. The V call is TRBV30, the J call TRBJ1-6; a possible D gene is TRBD1 (6 bases). The V end lost 5 bases, the J end lost 5 bases, and 13 bases lay between the germline ends. The CDR3 loop spans 14 amino acids. CDR1 and CDR2 from the germline V gene are GTSNPN and SVGIG (reference sequence). CDR3 sequence (DNA): TGTGCCTGGGCCTTGGACAGTGATAATTCACCCCTCCACTCT. It yields the protein CAWALDSDNSPLHS.

This clonotype was counted at least ten times. This rearrangement joins TRBV7-2 to TRBJ2-3; 8 bases align to TRBD2. Per the germline V gene, CDR1 is SGHTA and CDR2 is FQGNSA. J was trimmed by 5 bases and V by 4 bases; bases with no gene match: 11. This CDR3 comprises 16 residues. DNA for the CDR3: TGTGCCAGCAGCTCTCCTTTAGCGGGGAGCGGAGATACGCAGTATTTT. Residues: CASSSPLAGSGDTQYF.

This clonotype has a handful of counts. The DNA of the CDR3 is TGTGCCAGCAGCTTAGGGTCAGGGGACGAGACCCAGTACTTC. The encoded protein is CASSLGSGDETQYF. The gene calls are TRBV7-3 and TRBJ2-5; the D gene is possibly TRBD1 (6 bases). The CDR3 has 14 amino acids. The V gene's germline CDR1 is SGHTA and CDR2 FQGTGA. The V end lost 2 bases, the J end lost 5 bases, and 12 bases lay between the germline ends.

The table lists this clonotype with many counts. The chain couples TRBV29-1 to TRBJ2-2; 9 bases are shared with TRBD2. The J segment lost 1 base and the V segment lost 1 base, leaving 4 bases of the junction unmatched. The CDR3 extends over 16 amino acids. Germline V gene lookup returns CDR1 SQVTM and CDR2 ANQGSEA. The CDR3 DNA follows: TGCAGCGTTGAAGTCCTGACTAGCGGGAACACCGGGGAGCTGTTTTTT. Its translation: CSVEVLTSGNTGELFF.